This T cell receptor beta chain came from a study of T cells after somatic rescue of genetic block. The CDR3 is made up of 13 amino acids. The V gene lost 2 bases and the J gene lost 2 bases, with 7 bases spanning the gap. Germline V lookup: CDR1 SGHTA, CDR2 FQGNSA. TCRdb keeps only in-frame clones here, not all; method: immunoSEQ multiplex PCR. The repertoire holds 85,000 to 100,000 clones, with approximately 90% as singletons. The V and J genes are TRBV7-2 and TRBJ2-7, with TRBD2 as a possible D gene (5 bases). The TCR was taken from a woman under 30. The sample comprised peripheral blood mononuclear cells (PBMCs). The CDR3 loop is CASSLPGTYEQYF. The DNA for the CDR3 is TGTGCCAGCAGCTTACCGGGGACCTACGAGCAGTACTTC. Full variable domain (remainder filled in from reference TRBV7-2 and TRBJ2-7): GAGVSQSPSNKVTEKGKDVELRCDPISGHTALYWYRQSLGQGLEFLIYFQGNSAPDKSGLPSDRFSAERTGGSVSTLTIQRTQQEDSAVYLCASSLPGTYEQYFGPGTRLTVT.